This TCR beta chain was captured by sequencing in a study of blood T cell repertoires in COVID-19. In the authors' methods: Amplification of reference gene primers was used by the study to estimate nucleated cell counts. Repertoires were generated with immunoSEQ multiplex PCR, while TCRdb's copy carries only in-frame clones and drops some. That table is the source of V, J and clone size, and D and trimming were worked out from the DNA. This table holds approximately 200,000 clones, roughly 81% found once. Germline V gene data show CDR1 as MNHEY and CDR2 as SVGEGT. J gave up 4 bases and V 5 bases, and 7 bases lay outside the gene matches. The CDR3 is 14 amino acids.

This TCR derives from a middle-aged man with acute or convalescent COVID-19. The V gene is TRBV6-2 or TRBV6-3, the J gene TRBJ1-1, with 7 bases identical to TRBD1. The sample consisted of peripheral blood. The CDR3 sequence is CASSRTGPSTEAFF. The CDR3 nucleotides are TGTGCCAGCAGTCGGACAGGTCCGAGCACTGAAGCTTTCTTT.